This T cell receptor beta chain appears in the sequencing data of a study of T cells in Graves' hyperthyroidism and ophthalmopathy. Whole-study results and caveats: In simple terms, a model built on 13 V-J features told ophthalmopathy apart from stable hyperthyroidism.

V was clipped by 6 bases and J by 6 bases; unmatched bases: 15. This CDR3 comprises 16 residues. Germline assignment: CDR1 SGHRS and CDR2 YFSETQ. This clonotype occurred once. Its antigen is still unknown. RNA transcripts served as the template for amplifying TCR beta CDR3 regions. Carried out on the TCR CDR3, a first-round RT-PCR used the HTBI primer set. TCRdb re-analysed the multiplex PCR reads in MiXCR, keeping a single row per CDR3 protein. The repertoire has under 400,000 distinct CDR3 sequences, roughly a fifth of them found once; the top ten carry about 50%. This chain connects TRBV5-1 to TRBJ2-1; 7 bases are shared with TRBD2. The origin of this receptor is a woman aged 50 to 65 with Graves' hyperthyroidism. The material sequenced was blood. The CDR3 reads CASTALVGGSGNEQFF. Written as DNA, the CDR3 is TGCGCCAGCACTGCTCTAGTGGGAGGGTCGGGCAATGAGCAGTTCTTC.